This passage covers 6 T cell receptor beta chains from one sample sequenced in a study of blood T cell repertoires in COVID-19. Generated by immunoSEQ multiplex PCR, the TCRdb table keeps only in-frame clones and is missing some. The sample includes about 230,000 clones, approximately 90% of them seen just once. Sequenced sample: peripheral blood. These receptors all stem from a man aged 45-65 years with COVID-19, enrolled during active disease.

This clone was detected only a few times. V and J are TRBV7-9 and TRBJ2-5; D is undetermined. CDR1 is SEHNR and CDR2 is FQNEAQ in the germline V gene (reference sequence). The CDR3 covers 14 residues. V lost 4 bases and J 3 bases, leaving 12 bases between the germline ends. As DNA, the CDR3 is TGTGCCAGCAGCTCTCCCGGGTTCGAAGAGACCCAGTACTTC. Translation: CASSSPGFEETQYF.

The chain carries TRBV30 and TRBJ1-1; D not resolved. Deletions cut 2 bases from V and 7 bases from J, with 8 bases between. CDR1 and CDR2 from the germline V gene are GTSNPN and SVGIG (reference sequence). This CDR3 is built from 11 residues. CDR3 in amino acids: CAWSQTVEAFF. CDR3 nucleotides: TGTGCCTGGAGTCAAACAGTTGAAGCTTTCTTT. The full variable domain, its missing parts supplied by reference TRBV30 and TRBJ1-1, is SQTIHQWPATLVQPVGSPLSLECTVEGTSNPNLYWYRQAAGRGLQLLFYSVGIGQISSEVPQNLSASRPQDRQFILSSKKLLLSDSGFYLCAWSQTVEAFFGQGTRLTVV.

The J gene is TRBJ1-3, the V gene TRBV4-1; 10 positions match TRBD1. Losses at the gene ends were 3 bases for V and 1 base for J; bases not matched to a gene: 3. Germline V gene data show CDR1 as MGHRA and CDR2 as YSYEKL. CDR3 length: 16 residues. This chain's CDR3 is CASSHPDRGSGNTIYF. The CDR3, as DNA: TGCGCCAGCAGCCATCCGGACAGGGGGTCTGGAAACACCATATATTTT.

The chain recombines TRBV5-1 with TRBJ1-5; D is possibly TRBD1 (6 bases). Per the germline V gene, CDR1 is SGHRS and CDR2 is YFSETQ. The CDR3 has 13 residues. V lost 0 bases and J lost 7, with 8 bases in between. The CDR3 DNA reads TGCGCCAGCAGCTTGGGCGGGGGCCAGCCCCAGCATTTT. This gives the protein CASSLGGGQPQHF. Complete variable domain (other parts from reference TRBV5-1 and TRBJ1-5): KAGVTQTPRYLIKTRGQQVTLSCSPISGHRSVSWYQQTPGQGLQFLFEYFSETQRNKGNFPGRFSGRQFSNSRSEMNVSTLELGDSALYLCASSLGGGQPQHFGDGTRLSIL.

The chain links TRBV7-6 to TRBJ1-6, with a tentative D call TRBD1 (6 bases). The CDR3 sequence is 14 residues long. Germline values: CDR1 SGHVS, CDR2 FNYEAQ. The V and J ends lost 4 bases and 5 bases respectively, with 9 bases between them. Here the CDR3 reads CASSSYRDNSPLHF. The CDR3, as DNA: TGTGCCAGCAGCTCCTACAGGGATAATTCACCCCTCCACTTT.

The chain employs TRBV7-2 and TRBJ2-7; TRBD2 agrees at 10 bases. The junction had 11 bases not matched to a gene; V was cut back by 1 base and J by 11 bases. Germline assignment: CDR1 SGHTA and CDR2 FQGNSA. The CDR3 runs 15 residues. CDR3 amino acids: CASSLGGSGRKEEYF. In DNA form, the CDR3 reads TGTGCCAGCAGCTTAGGAGGTAGCGGGAGGAAAGAAGAGTACTTC.